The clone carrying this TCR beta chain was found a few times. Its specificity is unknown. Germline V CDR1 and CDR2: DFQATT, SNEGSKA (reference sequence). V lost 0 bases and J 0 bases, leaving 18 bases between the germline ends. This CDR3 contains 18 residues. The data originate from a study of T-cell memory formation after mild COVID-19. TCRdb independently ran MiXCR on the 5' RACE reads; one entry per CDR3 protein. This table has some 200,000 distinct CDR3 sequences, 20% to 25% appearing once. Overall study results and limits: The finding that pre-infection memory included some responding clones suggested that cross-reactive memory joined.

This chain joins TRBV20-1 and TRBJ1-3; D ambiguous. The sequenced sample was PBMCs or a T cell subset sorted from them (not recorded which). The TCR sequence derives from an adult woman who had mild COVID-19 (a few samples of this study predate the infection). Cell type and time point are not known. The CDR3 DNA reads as TGCAGTGCTAGAGATCTCCTGGCTGCGGCGGACTCTGGAAACACCATATATTTT. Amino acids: CSARDLLAAADSGNTIYF.